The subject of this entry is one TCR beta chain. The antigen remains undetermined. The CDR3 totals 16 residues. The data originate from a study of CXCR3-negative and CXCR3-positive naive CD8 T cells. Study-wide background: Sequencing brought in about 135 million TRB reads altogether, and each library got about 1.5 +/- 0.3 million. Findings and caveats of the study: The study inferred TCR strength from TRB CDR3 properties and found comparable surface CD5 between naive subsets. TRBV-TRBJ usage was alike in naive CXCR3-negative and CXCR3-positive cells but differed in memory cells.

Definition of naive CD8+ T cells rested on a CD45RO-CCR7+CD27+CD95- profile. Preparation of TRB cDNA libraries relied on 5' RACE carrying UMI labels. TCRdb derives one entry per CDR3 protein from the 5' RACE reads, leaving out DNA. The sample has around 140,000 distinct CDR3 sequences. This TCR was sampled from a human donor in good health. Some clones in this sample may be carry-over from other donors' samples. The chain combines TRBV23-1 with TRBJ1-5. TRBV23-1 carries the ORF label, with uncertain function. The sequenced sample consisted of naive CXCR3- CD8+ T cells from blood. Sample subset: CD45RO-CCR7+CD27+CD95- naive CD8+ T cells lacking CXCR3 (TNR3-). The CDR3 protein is CASSPSPGPADQPQHF.